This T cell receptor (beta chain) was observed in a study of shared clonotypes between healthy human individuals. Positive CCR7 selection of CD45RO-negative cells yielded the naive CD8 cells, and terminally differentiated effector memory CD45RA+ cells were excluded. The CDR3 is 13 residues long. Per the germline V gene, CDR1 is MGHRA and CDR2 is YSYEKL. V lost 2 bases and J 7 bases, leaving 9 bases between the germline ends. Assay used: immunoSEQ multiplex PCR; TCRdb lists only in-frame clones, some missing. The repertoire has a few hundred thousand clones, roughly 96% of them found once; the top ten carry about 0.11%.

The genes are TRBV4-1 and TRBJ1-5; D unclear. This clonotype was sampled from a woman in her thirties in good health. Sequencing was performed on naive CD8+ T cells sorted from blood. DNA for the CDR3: TGCGCCAGCAGCCAACAGGCGGTCCAGCCCCAGCATTTT. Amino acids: CASSQQAVQPQHF.